The clone carrying this TCR beta chain was observed at least ten times. It was with previously described methods and listed TCR primers that bulk TCR libraries were made. TCRdb analysed the PCR reads with MiXCR anew, one entry per CDR3 protein. The repertoire holds around 54,000 distinct CDR3 sequences, with roughly a quarter as singletons. The junction had 8 bases not matched to a gene; V was cut back by 3 bases and J by 2 bases. CDR3 length equals 17 residues. CDR1 SGHDN and CDR2 FVKESK come from the germline V gene. The data originate from a study of molecular identifiers for immune sequencing clone quantification.

The TCR comes from a human donor in good health. Some libraries in this study had Jurkat cell RNA spiked in. The material sequenced was naive CD8+ T cells from blood, with Jurkat cell RNA spiked in. Noted subset: FACS-sorted CD8+CD4-CCR7+CD45RA+ naive T cells. The chain employs TRBV14 and TRBJ2-7, with 12 bases lining up with TRBD2. CDR3 sequence reads: CASSHATSGRTPYEQYF. The CDR3 DNA follows: TGTGCCAGCAGCCACGCAACTAGCGGGAGGACACCCTACGAGCAGTACTTC.